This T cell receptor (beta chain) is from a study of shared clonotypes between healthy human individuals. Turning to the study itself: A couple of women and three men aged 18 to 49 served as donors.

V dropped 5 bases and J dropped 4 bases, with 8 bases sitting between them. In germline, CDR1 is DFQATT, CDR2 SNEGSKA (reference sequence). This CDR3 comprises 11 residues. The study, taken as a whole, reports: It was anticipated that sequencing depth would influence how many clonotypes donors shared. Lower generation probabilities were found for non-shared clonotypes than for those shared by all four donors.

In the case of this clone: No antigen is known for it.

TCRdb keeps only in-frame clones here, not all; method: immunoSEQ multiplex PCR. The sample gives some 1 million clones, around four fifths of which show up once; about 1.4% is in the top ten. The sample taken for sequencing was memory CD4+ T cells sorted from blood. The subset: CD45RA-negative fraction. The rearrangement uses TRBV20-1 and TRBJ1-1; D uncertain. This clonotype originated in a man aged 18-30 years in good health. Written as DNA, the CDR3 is TGCAGTGCTTGGGGTAGCACTGAAGCTTTCTTT. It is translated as CSAWGSTEAFF.